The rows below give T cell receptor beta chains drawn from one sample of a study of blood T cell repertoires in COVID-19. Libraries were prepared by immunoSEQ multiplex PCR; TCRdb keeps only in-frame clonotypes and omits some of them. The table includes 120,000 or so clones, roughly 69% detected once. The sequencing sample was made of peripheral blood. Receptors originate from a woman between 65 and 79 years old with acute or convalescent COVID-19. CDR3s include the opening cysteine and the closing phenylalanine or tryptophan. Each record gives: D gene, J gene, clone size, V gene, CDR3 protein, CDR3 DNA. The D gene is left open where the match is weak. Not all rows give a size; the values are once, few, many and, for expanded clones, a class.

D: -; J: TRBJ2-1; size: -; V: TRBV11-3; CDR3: CASSAAGFVPYNEQFF; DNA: TGTGCCAGCAGCGCCGCAGGGTTTGTACCGTACAATGAGCAGTTCTTC
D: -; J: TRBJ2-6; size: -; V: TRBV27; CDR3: CASSLRNDRANVLTF; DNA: TGTGCCAGCAGTTTACGTAACGACAGGGCCAACGTCCTGACTTTC
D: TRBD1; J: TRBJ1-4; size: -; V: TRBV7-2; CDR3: CASSLGQGPHGNEKLFF; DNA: TGTGCCAGCAGCTTAGGACAGGGGCCTCACGGTAATGAAAAACTGTTTTTT
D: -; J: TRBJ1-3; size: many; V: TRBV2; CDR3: CASNRVGFSGNTIYF; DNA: TGTGCCAGCAATCGTGTCGGGTTCTCTGGAAACACCATATATTTT
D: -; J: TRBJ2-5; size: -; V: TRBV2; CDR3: CASSYRLPQETQYF; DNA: TGTGCCAGCAGTTATCGACTTCCCCAAGAGACCCAGTACTTC
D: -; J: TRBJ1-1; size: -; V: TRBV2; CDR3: CASSYSGSGTEAFF; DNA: TGTGCCAGCAGTTACTCAGGGTCGGGCACTGAAGCTTTCTTT
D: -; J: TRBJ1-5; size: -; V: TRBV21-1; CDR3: CASSKAHRGLGNQPQHF; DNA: TGTGCCAGCAGCAAAGCGCACAGGGGGCTCGGCAATCAGCCCCAGCATTTT
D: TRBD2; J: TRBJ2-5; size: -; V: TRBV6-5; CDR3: CASSRRETPETQYF; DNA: TGTGCCAGCAGTAGGCGGGAGACTCCTGAGACCCAGTACTTC
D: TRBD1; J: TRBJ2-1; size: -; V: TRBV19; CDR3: CASTTGQGAITLSYNEQFF; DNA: TGTGCCAGTACCACGGGACAGGGGGCTATTACGTTATCCTACAATGAGCAGTTCTTC
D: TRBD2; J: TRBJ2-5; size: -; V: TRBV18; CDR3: CASSPDGGVRETQYF; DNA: TGTGCCAGCTCACCCGACGGGGGGGTCCGGGAGACCCAGTACTTC
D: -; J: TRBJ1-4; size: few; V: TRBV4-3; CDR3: CASSQDLLQGLSEKLFF; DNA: TGCGCCAGCAGCCAAGATCTTTTGCAGGGGCTGAGTGAAAAACTGTTTTTT
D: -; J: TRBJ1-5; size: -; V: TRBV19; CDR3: CASSVRDINQPQHF; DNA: TGTGCCAGTAGTGTCCGGGACATTAATCAGCCCCAGCATTTT
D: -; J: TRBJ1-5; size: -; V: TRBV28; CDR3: CASSLRGARPQHF; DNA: TGTGCCAGCAGTTTAAGGGGTGCGAGGCCCCAGCATTTT
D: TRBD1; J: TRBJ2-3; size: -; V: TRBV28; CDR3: CASSSDRGADTQYF; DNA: TGTGCCAGCAGTTCCGACAGGGGTGCAGATACGCAGTATTTT
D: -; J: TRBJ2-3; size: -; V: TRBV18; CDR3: CASSRDTTDTQYF; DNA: TGTGCCAGCTCAAGGGACACCACAGATACGCAGTATTTT
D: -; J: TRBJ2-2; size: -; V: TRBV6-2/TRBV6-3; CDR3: CASSYSLWGHRTGISGELFF; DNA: TGTGCCAGCAGTTACTCCCTTTGGGGGCACAGGACGGGGATATCCGGGGAGCTGTTTTTT
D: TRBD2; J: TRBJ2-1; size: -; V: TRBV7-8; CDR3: CASSLALAGGSEQFF; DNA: TGTGCCAGCAGCTTAGCTCTAGCGGGAGGGAGTGAGCAGTTCTTC
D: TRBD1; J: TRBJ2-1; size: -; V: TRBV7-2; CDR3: CASSLAGTGSYNEQFF; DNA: TGTGCCAGCAGCTTAGCAGGGACAGGATCCTACAATGAGCAGTTCTTC
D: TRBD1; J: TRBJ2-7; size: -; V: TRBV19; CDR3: CASAPGQGGGRNEQYF; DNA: TGTGCCAGCGCTCCGGGACAGGGGGGAGGCCGGAACGAGCAGTACTTC
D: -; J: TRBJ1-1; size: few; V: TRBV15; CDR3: CATSRDRGYTNTEAFF; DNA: TGTGCCACCAGCAGAGATCGGGGTTATACGAACACTGAAGCTTTCTTT
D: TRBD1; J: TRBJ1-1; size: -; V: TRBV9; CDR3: CASSVGQMNTEAFF; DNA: TGTGCCAGCAGCGTGGGACAGATGAACACTGAAGCTTTCTTT
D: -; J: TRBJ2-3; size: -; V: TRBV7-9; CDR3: CASSPTGTDTQYF; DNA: TGTGCCAGCAGCCCGACAGGCACAGATACGCAGTATTTT
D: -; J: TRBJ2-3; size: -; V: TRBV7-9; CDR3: CASSLLADTQYF; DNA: TGTGCCAGCAGCCTCCTAGCAGATACGCAGTATTTT